Given below is one T cell receptor (beta chain) in context. The sample comes from a study of blood T cell repertoires in COVID-19. Study as a whole: Sources were T cells, B-cell-depleted T cells, or PBMCs; the material itself was cDNA or gDNA.

The protocol was immunoSEQ multiplex PCR, while the TCRdb copy is restricted to in-frame clones and leaves out a portion. The repertoire holds roughly 70,000 clones, with about four fifths as singletons. This CDR3 has 15 residues. The J segment lost 4 bases and the V segment lost 1 base, leaving 5 bases of the junction unmatched. Germline V gene sequence: CDR1 SGDLS, CDR2 YYNGEE. Material: peripheral blood. The sequence was obtained from a man in his 70s who had recovered from COVID-19. V usage is TRBV9 and J usage is TRBJ2-1, with 7 nucleotides matching TRBD1. The CDR3 nucleotides read TGTGCCAGCAGCGTAACCGGGACAGCGTACAATGAGCAGTTCTTC. Translation: CASSVTGTAYNEQFF. Using reference TRBV9 and TRBJ2-1 for the parts outside the CDR3, the full variable domain is DSGVTQTPKHLITATGQRVTLRCSPRSGDLSVYWYQQSLDQGLQFLIQYYNGEERAKGNILERFSAQQFPDLHSELNLSSLELGDSALYFCASSVTGTAYNEQFFGPGTRLTVL.